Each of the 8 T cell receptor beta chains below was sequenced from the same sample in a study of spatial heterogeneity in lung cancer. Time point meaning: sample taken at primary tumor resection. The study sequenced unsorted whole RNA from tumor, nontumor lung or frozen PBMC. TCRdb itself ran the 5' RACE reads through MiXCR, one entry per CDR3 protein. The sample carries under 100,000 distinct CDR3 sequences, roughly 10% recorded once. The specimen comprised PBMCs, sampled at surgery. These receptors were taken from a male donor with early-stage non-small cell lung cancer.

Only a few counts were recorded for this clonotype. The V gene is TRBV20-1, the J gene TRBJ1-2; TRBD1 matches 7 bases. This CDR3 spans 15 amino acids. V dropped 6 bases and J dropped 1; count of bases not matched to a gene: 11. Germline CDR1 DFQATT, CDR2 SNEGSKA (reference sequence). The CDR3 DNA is TGCAGTGCCCCCCCTGGACAGGTTTATAACTATGGCTACACCTTC. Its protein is CSAPPGQVYNYGYTF.

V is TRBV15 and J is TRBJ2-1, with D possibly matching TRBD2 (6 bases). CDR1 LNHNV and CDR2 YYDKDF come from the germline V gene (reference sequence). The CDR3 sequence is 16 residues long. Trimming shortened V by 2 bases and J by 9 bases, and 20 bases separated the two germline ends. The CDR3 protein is CATSRPTAQLAIEQFF. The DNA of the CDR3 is TGTGCCACCAGCAGACCTACCGCCCAACTAGCAATTGAGCAGTTCTTC.

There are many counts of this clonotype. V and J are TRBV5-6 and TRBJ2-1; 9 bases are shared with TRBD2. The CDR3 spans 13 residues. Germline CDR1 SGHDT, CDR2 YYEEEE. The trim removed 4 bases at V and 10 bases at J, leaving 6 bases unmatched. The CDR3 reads CASSDYSGGEQFF. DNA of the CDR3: TGTGCCAGCAGCGATTATAGCGGGGGAGAGCAGTTCTTC.

CDR3 nucleotide sequence: TGCAGCGTTGAATATGTTAAAGAGCAGTTCTTC. Its protein is CSVEYVKEQFF. This chain uses TRBV29-1 with TRBJ2-1; D not certain. The CDR3 totals 11 residues. Germline V gene lookup returns CDR1 SQVTM and CDR2 ANQGSEA. V lost 2 bases to trimming and J lost 10 bases, with 9 bases between them.

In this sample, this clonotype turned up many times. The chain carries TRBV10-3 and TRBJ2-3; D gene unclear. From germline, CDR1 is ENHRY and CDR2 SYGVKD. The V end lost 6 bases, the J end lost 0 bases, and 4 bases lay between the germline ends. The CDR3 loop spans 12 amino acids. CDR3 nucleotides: TGTGCCATCAGAGCTAGCACAGATACGCAGTATTTT. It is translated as CAIRASTDTQYF.

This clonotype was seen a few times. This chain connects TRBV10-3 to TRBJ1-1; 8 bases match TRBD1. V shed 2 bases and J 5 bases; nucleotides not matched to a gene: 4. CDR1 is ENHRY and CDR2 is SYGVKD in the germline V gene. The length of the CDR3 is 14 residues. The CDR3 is CAISETGGGTEAFF. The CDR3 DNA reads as TGTGCCATCAGTGAGACAGGGGGAGGGACTGAAGCTTTCTTT.

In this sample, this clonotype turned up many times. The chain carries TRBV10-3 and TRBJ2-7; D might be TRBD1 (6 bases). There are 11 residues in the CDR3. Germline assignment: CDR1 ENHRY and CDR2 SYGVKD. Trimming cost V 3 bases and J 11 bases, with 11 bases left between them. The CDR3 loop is CAISDGTSEYF. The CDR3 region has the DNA TGTGCCATCAGTGACGGGACATCGGAGTACTTC.

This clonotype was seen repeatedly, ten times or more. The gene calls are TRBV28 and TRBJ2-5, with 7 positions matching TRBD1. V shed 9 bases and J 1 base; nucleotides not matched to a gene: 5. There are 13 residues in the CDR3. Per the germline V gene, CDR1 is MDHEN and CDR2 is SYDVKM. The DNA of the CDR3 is TGTGCCAGTAGGGACAGCTTCCAAGAGACCCAGTACTTC. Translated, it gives CASRDSFQETQYF.